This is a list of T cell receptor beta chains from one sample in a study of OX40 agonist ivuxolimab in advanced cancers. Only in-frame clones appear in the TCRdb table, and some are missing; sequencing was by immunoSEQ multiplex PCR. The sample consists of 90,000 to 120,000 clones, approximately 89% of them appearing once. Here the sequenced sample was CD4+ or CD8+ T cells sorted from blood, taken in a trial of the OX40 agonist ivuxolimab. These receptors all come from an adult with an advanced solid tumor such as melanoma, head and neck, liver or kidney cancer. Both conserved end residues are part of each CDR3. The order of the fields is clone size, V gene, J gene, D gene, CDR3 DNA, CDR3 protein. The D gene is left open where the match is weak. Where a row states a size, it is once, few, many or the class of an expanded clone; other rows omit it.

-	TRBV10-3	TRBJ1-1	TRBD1	TGTGCCATCAGTGATGTTTTTATGACAGGGGCGAATTCCTACACTGAAGCTTTCTTT	CAISDVFMTGANSYTEAFF
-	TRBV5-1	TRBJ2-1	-	TGCGCCAGCAGCTTGGCCGACAGCTACAATGAGCAGTTCTTC	CASSLADSYNEQFF
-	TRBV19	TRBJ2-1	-	TGTGCCAGTAGTAGTCAGGGGCAATCTCCTCTACAGTTCTTC	CASSSQGQSPLQFF
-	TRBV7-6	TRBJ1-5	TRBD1	TGTGCCAGCAGCCCGGGACAGGGGCTAAGACATCAGCCCCAGCATTTT	CASSPGQGLRHQPQHF
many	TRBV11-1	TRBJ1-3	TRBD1	TGTGCCAGCAGCTCGGACAGGGACGTCCACACCATATATTTT	CASSSDRDVHTIYF
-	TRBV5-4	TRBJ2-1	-	TGTGCCAGCAGACCAACCCAGTTCTCCTACAATGAGCAGTTCTTC	CASRPTQFSYNEQFF
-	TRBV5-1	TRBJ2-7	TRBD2	TGCGCCAGCAGAGGCGGGAGCCTCTCCTACGAGCAGTACTTC	CASRGGSLSYEQYF
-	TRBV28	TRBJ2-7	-	TGTGCCAGCAGTTCCGGACAGTTCTCCTACGAGCAGTACTTC	CASSSGQFSYEQYF
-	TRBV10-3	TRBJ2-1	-	TGTGCCATCAGGTCACTCGATAAATACAATGAGCAGTTCTTC	CAIRSLDKYNEQFF
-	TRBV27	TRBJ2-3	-	TGTGCCAGCAGTAGTCAGGGTTATAGCACAGATACGCAGTATTTT	CASSSQGYSTDTQYF
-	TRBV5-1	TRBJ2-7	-	TGCGCCAGCAACGAGTTGGGCTTTGGGGTCGAGCAGTACTTC	CASNELGFGVEQYF
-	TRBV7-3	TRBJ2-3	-	TGTGCCAGCAGCTTACTAGTGGAGGGCCGGGCAGATACGCAGTATTTT	CASSLLVEGRADTQYF
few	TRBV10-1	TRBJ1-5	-	TGCGCCAGCAGTGAGTCAGGACAGCCCCAGCATTTT	CASSESGQPQHF
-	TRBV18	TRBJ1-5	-	TGTGCCAGCTCACCACCGGGGACAAGGCCTCGGCCCCAGCATTTT	CASSPPGTRPRPQHF
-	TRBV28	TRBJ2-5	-	TGTGCCAGCAGTCGAGGGGCGTCCCAAGAGACCCAGTACTTC	CASSRGASQETQYF
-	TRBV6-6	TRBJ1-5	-	TGTGCCAGCACTAAGGGGGGGCGGGGGTCTAATCAGCCCCAGCATTTT	CASTKGGRGSNQPQHF
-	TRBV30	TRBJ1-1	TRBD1	TGTGCCTGGCGACAGGGAGGAGCTGAAGCTTTCTTT	CAWRQGGAEAFF
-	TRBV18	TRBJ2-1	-	TGTGCCAGCTCACCTCCCTACAATGAGCAGTTCTTC	CASSPPYNEQFF
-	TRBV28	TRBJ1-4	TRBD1	TGTGCCAGCAGTTCCCCCGGGACAGGGAGGGAGGCTAATGAAAAACTGTTTTTT	CASSSPGTGREANEKLFF
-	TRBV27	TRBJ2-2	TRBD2	TGTGCCAGCAGTTTATCCCGGACTAGCGGAGTCACCGGGGAGCTGTTTTTT	CASSLSRTSGVTGELFF
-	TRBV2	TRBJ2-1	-	TGTGCCAGCAGGCTGGCGGCGGGTCATGCTACGGGGAATTACAATGAGCAGTTCTTC	CASRLAAGHATGNYNEQFF
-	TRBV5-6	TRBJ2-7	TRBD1	TGTGCCAGCACTGGGACAGGGGGGAACGAGCAGTACTTC	CASTGTGGNEQYF
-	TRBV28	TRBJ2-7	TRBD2	TGTGCCAGCAGGTCAGCGGGATCAAGAAACGAGCAGTACTTC	CASRSAGSRNEQYF
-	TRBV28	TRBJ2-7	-	TGTGCCAGCAGTTTGGACGGAGGGGCTTCGTCCTACGAGCAGTACTTC	CASSLDGGASSYEQYF
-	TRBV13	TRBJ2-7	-	TGTGCCAGCAGCCCCCAGGCGACCTACGAGCAGTACTTC	CASSPQATYEQYF
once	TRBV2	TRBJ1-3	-	TGTGCCAGCAGTGTGTGGGACGTAGACAGAAACACCATATATTTT	CASSVWDVDRNTIYF
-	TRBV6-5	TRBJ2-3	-	TGTGCCAGCAGCCCGTGGAGCGTAAGCACAGATACGCAGTATTTT	CASSPWSVSTDTQYF
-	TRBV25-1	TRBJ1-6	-	TGTGCCAGCGCGCAGAGGGAGGGAGGGGGAATGGATTCACCCCTCCACTTT	CASAQREGGGMDSPLHF
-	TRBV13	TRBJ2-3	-	TGTGCCAGCGGGTCTAGTAGGGGCGGAAATACGCAGTATTTT	CASGSSRGGNTQYF
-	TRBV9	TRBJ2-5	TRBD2	TGTGCCAGCAGCGCCCTACTAGCGGGAGGTGAGACCCAGTACTTC	CASSALLAGGETQYF
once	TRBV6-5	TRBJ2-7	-	TGTGCCAGCGTAGGCAGGGCCTTAAGCTCCTACGAGCAGTACTTC	CASVGRALSSYEQYF
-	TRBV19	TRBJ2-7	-	TGTGCCAGTAGTATTAGCGGAGGAGGCTACGAGCAGTACTTC	CASSISGGGYEQYF
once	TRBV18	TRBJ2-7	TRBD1	TGTGCCAGCTCCCCGGTGGACGACAGGGCCTACGAGCAGTACTTC	CASSPVDDRAYEQYF
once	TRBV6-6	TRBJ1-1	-	TGTGCCAGCAGTTACGGGACGGGGGGGCCTGAAGCTTTCTTT	CASSYGTGGPEAFF
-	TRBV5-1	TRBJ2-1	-	TGCGCCAGCAGCAATCGGGGGCAGTCCTCCTACAATGAGCAGTTCTTC	CASSNRGQSSYNEQFF
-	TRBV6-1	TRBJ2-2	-	TGTGCCAGCCGAAGGGTCCCCGCGAACACCGGGGAGCTGTTTTTT	CASRRVPANTGELFF
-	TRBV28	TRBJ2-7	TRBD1	TGTGCCAGCAGGCCGCGACAGGGATCCTACGAGCAGTACTTC	CASRPRQGSYEQYF
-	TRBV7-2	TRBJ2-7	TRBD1	TGTGCCAGCAGCTTTGGACAGGGGATCTACGAGCAGTACTTC	CASSFGQGIYEQYF
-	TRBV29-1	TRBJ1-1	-	TGCAGCGTTGAAGATCAAACCCCAAGGACAGAATGGAACACTGAAGCTTTCTTT	CSVEDQTPRTEWNTEAFF
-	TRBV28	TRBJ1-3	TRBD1	TGTGCCAGCAGACATCCACAGGGGGCGCGAGGAAACACCATATATTTT	CASRHPQGARGNTIYF
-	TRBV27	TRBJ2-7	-	TGTGCCAGCAGTTTATTACAGGGAGGGAACGAGCAGTACTTC	CASSLLQGGNEQYF
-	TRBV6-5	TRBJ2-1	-	TGTGCCACGGGCGGGGCAGGGGCCTTCGATGAGCAGTTCTTC	CATGGAGAFDEQFF
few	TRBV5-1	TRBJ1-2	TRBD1	TGCGCCAGCAGCCAGGGACAGTCCTATGGCTACACCTTC	CASSQGQSYGYTF
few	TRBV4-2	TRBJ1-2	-	TGTGCCAGCAGCCAAGATTACGGCGGCTACACCTTC	CASSQDYGGYTF